These 21 T cell receptor beta chains came from one sample sequenced in a study of cytomegalovirus exposure and HLA in healthy donors. Primers for the PCR totalled 60 Vbeta and 13 Jbeta. Generated by immunoSEQ multiplex PCR, the TCRdb table keeps only in-frame clones and is missing some. The sample carries roughly 150,000 clones, around 76% recorded once. The sequencing input was PBMCs. Source of these receptors: a man aged 35 to 55 in good health and CMV-seronegative.

This chain uses TRBV29-1 with TRBJ2-5, with D maybe TRBD1 (6 bases). CDR3 size: 12 residues. Per the germline V gene, CDR1 is SQVTM and CDR2 is ANQGSEA. V was clipped by 5 bases and J by 4 bases, with 11 bases between them. The CDR3 region is CSVLQGSETQYF. The CDR3 DNA sequence: TGCAGCGTTCTACAGGGATCAGAGACCCAGTACTTC.

The chain uses TRBV5-6 and TRBJ1-1, with D uncertain. Germline values: CDR1 SGHDT, CDR2 YYEEEE. This CDR3 is built from 12 residues. V lost 0 bases and J lost 10, with 10 bases in between. The DNA of the CDR3 is TGTGCCAGCAGCTTGGCGGGGTCGCCAGCTTTCTTT. Translation: CASSLAGSPAFF.

The CDR3 nucleotides are TGCGCCAGCAGCTTGGCCTGGGGCTCAAATGAAAAACTGTTTTTT. Translating it yields CASSLAWGSNEKLFF. V gene TRBV5-1 combines with J gene TRBJ1-4; D may be TRBD1 (5 bases). V lost 0 bases, J lost 5 bases, and 11 bases lay in between. Germline CDR1 SGHRS, CDR2 YFSETQ. The CDR3 spans 15 residues.

This chain links TRBV29-1 with TRBJ1-1, with 8 nucleotides matching TRBD1. CDR3 size: 12 residues. V lost 7 bases, J lost 4 bases, and 5 bases stayed unmatched. From germline, CDR1 is SQVTM and CDR2 ANQGSEA. CDR3: CSEGTGITEAFF. The CDR3 DNA sequence: TGCAGCGAAGGGACAGGAATCACTGAAGCTTTCTTT.

CDR3 DNA sequence: TGTGCCAGCAGGGGGGACAGGGATAATTCACCCCTCCACTTT. It encodes CASRGDRDNSPLHF. J is TRBJ1-6 and V is TRBV9, with 9 bases aligning to TRBD1. After removal of 5 bases from V and 5 bases from J, the junction contained 2 bases not matched to a gene. The CDR3 is 14 residues long. Germline V gene lookup returns CDR1 SGDLS and CDR2 YYNGEE.

The chain combines TRBV28 with TRBJ1-1, with unresolved D. The CDR3 covers 12 residues. Deletions cut 7 bases from V and 1 base from J, with 7 bases between. Germline loops: CDR1 MDHEN, CDR2 SYDVKM. The CDR3 sequence is CASTLGNTEAFF. CDR3 nucleotide sequence: TGTGCCAGCACCCTCGGGAACACTGAAGCTTTCTTT.

The chain's CDR3 is CASSGDTGKKLFF. CDR3 DNA sequence: TGTGCCAGCAGCGGAGACACAGGGAAAAAACTGTTTTTT. V usage is TRBV5-4 and J usage is TRBJ1-4; perhaps TRBD1 as D (6 bases). Trimming removed 4 bases from V and 9 bases from J, with 13 bases in between. The CDR3 runs 13 residues. Germline V gene sequence: CDR1 SGHNT, CDR2 YYREEE (reference sequence).

The chain has TRBV18 and TRBJ1-1, with a tentative D call TRBD1 (5 bases). This CDR3 has 16 residues. Trimming took off 2 bases at V and 4 bases at J, with 17 bases between the two ends. Germline CDR1 KGHSH, CDR2 LQKENI. The CDR3 bases are TGTGCCAGCTCACCAGCACCTTTTGATGGGGCCACTGAAGCTTTCTTT. The encoded protein is CASSPAPFDGATEAFF.

This chain uses TRBV28 with TRBJ1-5; 7 bases are a match to TRBD1. Germline CDR1 reads MDHEN; CDR2 reads SYDVKM. Trimming removed 5 bases from V and 4 bases from J; junction bases left unmatched: 5. The CDR3 sequence is 14 residues long. The CDR3 DNA reads TGTGCCAGCAGTCCCGGGACAGTAAATCAGCCCCAGCATTTT. Translated, it gives CASSPGTVNQPQHF.

The genes are TRBV6-1 and TRBJ2-7, with TRBD1 matching over 7 bases. V dropped 10 bases and J dropped 1; count of bases not matched to a gene: 4. Germline V gene data show CDR1 as MNHNS and CDR2 as SASEGT. The CDR3 has 12 amino acids. The CDR3 is CAIWDSSYEQYF. The CDR3 bases are TGTGCCATCTGGGACAGTTCCTACGAGCAGTACTTC.

J is TRBJ1-1 and V is TRBV28; no reliable D call. The CDR3 extends over 14 amino acids. V was pared by 6 bases and J by 3 bases, with 14 bases between. Germline CDR1 reads MDHEN; CDR2 reads SYDVKM. CDR3 sequence: CASSQLGGHTEAFF. For the CDR3, the DNA is TGTGCCAGCAGCCAGTTGGGAGGGCACACTGAAGCTTTCTTT.

This clone showed up just a few times. The rearrangement uses TRBV5-1 and TRBJ1-4; TRBD1 aligns across 7 bases. Germline V CDR1 and CDR2: SGHRS, YFSETQ. The V gene end was trimmed by 2 bases and the J gene end by 4 bases; junction bases not matched to a gene: 5. The CDR3 spans 15 residues. The CDR3 loop is CASSLTGAFNEKLFF. The DNA of the CDR3 is TGCGCCAGCAGCTTAACAGGGGCGTTTAATGAAAAACTGTTTTTT.

The V and J genes are TRBV11-2 and TRBJ2-3; 10 bases fit TRBD1. Trimming at V came to 5 bases and at J to 1 base, leaving 3 bases not matched to a gene. Germline values: CDR1 SGHAT, CDR2 FQNNGV. The CDR3 sequence is 15 residues long. CDR3 residues: CASSVGTGGTDTQYF. The CDR3 bases are TGTGCCAGCAGCGTCGGGACAGGGGGCACAGATACGCAGTATTTT.

The rearrangement joins TRBV6-5 to TRBJ1-2; TRBD1 might be the D (6 bases). V was pared by 5 bases and J by 7 bases, with 11 bases between. The CDR3 covers 12 residues. CDR1 is MNHEY, CDR2 SVGAGI, per germline. The CDR3 DNA sequence: TGTGCCAGCAGTCTAACAGGGAGTGGCTACACCTTC. Protein: CASSLTGSGYTF.

V and J are TRBV9 and TRBJ2-1; 7 bases agree with TRBD1. The CDR3 is made up of 12 amino acids. CDR1 is SGDLS and CDR2 is YYNGEE in the germline V gene. Trimming cost V 3 bases and J 7 bases; bases outside gene matches: 1. The CDR3 reads CASSDRGNEQFF. The CDR3, as DNA: TGTGCCAGCAGCGACAGGGGTAATGAGCAGTTCTTC.

The V and J genes are TRBV28 and TRBJ2-7; D possibly corresponds to TRBD1 (5 bases). From germline, CDR1 is MDHEN and CDR2 SYDVKM. The CDR3 is 15 residues long. Trimming took 2 bases from V and 3 from J, leaving 14 bases between them. The CDR3 region is CASSLVPADSYEQYF. The CDR3 DNA reads TGTGCCAGCAGTTTAGTACCAGCCGACAGCTACGAGCAGTACTTC.

This clone turned up a few times. V gene TRBV9 combines with J gene TRBJ1-6; perhaps TRBD1 as D (6 bases). V lost 4 bases and J lost 8, with 16 bases in between. CDR1 SGDLS and CDR2 YYNGEE come from the germline V gene. The CDR3 has 15 amino acids. The CDR3 sequence is CASSPWTDADSPLHF. CDR3 DNA sequence: TGTGCCAGCAGCCCTTGGACAGATGCGGATTCACCCCTCCACTTT.

V gene TRBV9 combines with J gene TRBJ2-3; 7 positions agree with TRBD1. J lost 6 bases, V lost 0 bases, and 10 bases had no gene match. The CDR3 runs 16 residues. Looked up from germline, CDR1 is SGDLS and CDR2 is YYNGEE. The CDR3 here is CASSVGTGASSDTQYF. The CDR3 region has the DNA TGTGCCAGCAGCGTAGGAACAGGGGCCTCATCCGATACGCAGTATTTT.

The gene calls are TRBV1 and TRBJ2-7; TRBD2 is the table's D call and was not checked against the DNA. TRBV1 is designated a pseudogene. This CDR3 has 13 residues. The CDR3 loop reads CISSLSGVYEQYV. CDR3 in DNA: TGCATCAGCAGCCTAAGCGGGGTCTACGAGCAGTACGTC.

The V call is TRBV6-5, the J call TRBJ1-5, with D hard to call. The V and J ends lost 5 bases and 5 bases respectively, with 10 bases between them. Per germline, CDR1 MNHEY and CDR2 SVGAGI. The CDR3 is 13 amino acids. The CDR3 region is CASSHREDQPQHF. CDR3 sequence (DNA): TGTGCCAGCAGTCATCGGGAGGATCAGCCCCAGCATTTT.

The chain is built from TRBV2 and TRBJ1-5; 7 bases match TRBD1. The CDR3 consists of 14 residues. Germline V gene sequence: CDR1 SNHLY, CDR2 FYNNEI. Unmatched junction bases numbered 4, after V lost 4 bases and J lost 4 bases. The CDR3 nucleotides read TGTGCCAGCAGTGTGCAGGGGGGAAATCAGCCCCAGCATTTT. This codes for CASSVQGGNQPQHF. Full variable domain (remainder filled in from reference TRBV2 and TRBJ1-5): EPEVTQTPSHQVTQMGQEVILRCVPISNHLYFYWYRQILGQKVEFLVSFYNNEISEKSEIFDDQFSVERPDGSNFTLKIRSTKLEDSAMYFCASSVQGGNQPQHFGDGTRLSIL.